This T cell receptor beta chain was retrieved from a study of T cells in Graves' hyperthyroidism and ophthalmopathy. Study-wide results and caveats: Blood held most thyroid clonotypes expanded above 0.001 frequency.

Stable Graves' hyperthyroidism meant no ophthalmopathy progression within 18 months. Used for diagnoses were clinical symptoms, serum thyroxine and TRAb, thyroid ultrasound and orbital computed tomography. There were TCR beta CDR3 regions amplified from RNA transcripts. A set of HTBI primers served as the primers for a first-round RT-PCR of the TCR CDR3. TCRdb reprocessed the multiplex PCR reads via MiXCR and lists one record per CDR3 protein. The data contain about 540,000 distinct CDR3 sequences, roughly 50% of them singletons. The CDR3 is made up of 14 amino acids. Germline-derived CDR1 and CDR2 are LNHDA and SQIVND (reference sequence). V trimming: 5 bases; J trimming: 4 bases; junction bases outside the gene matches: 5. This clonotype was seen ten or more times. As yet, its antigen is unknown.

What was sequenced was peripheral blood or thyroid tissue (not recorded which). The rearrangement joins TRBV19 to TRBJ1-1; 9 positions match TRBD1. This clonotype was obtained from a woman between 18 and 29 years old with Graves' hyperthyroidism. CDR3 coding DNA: TGTGCCAGTAGTGTGACAGGGGGGGGCACTGAAGCTTTCTTT. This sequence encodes CASSVTGGGTEAFF.